A single T cell receptor beta chain is shown here with its context. Its antigen is still unknown. Trimming cost V 6 bases and J 4 bases; bases outside gene matches: 12. The CDR3 has 16 amino acids. Per the germline V gene, CDR1 is SGHTA and CDR2 is FQGNSA. The data belong to a study of T cell repertoires in cytomegalovirus infection. Study context: The public TCR beta signatures pointed to both CMV infection and matching HLA type.

MiXCR, run by TCRdb on the reads, gives a single entry per CDR3 protein. Among about 400,000 distinct CDR3 sequences listed, 34% were seen once. Study-wide results and limits: The ex vivo response was dominated by HLA-C-restricted CMV-specific TCR beta clonotypes.

The clonotype comes from a human donor in good health (CMV status not recorded). Some clones in this sample may be carry-over from other donors' samples. This chain uses TRBV7-2 with TRBJ1-2; 9 nucleotides agree with TRBD1. The specimen comprised cultured PBMCs, sampled from culture after CMV antigen stimulation. The CDR3 bases are TGTGCCAGCAGAGAAGCCGGGACAGGGCGATTCTATGGCTACACCTTC. This sequence encodes CASREAGTGRFYGYTF.